The clone carrying this TCR beta chain was observed a handful of times. Its cognate antigen is unknown. Per the germline V gene, CDR1 is LGHNA and CDR2 is YNFKEQ. V gave up 1 base and J gave up 1 base, with 8 bases separating them. The CDR3 consists of 14 residues. Sequencing used immunoSEQ multiplex PCR; TCRdb keeps in-frame clones, though not all of them. Among about 54,000 clones listed, roughly four fifths were seen once. The data are from a study of T cell responses to AZD1222 COVID-19 vaccine. Whole-study findings and limits: Most donors were white British and more were female, and clonal diversity was possibly underestimated. Only six people who got AZD1222 tested seropositive at baseline.

The sequence came from an adult in good health. The sequencing used peripheral blood, collected on day 0 of AZD1222 vaccination. The genes are TRBV4-2 and TRBJ2-7; a weak D match, TRBD1 (5 bases). The CDR3 bases are TGTGCCAGCAGCCAAGCTCAGGGATCCTACGAGCAGTACTTC. This sequence encodes CASSQAQGSYEQYF.